The 25 T cell receptor beta chains presented below share a single source sample, sequenced in a study of graft-versus-host responses after intestinal transplantation. Using immunoSEQ multiplex PCR, the repertoire was profiled, and TCRdb retains in-frame clones only, with some absent. The sample contains tens of thousands of clones, about 91% of which appear only once. Antigens of these TCRs are unknown. Here the sequenced sample was unstimulated CD8+ T cells sorted from spleen or lymph node cells, taken before intestinal transplant. The receptors shown here come from a human donor who received an intestinal transplant.

The rearrangement joins TRBV7-6 to TRBJ1-1; D not resolved. The V gene's germline CDR1 is SGHVS and CDR2 FNYEAQ. The V end lost 3 bases, the J end lost 0 bases, and 2 bases lay between the germline ends. The CDR3 sequence is 12 residues long. Written as DNA, the CDR3 is TGTGCCAGCAGCTTTATGAACACTGAAGCTTTCTTT. It codes for CASSFMNTEAFF.

The V call is TRBV7-6, the J call TRBJ2-1; 10 bases agree with TRBD1. V trimming: 8 bases; J trimming: 6 bases; junction bases outside the gene matches: 10. Germline assignment: CDR1 SGHVS and CDR2 FNYEAQ. The CDR3 is made up of 15 amino acids. The CDR3 region is CASGQGGRGLNEQFF. CDR3 nucleotide sequence: TGTGCCAGCGGACAGGGGGGCCGTGGACTCAATGAGCAGTTCTTC. Full variable domain (missing parts from reference TRBV7-6 and TRBJ2-1): GAGVSQSPRYKVTKRGQDVALRCDPISGHVSLYWYRQALGQGPEFLTYFNYEAQQDKSGLPNDRFSAERPEGSISTLTIQRTEQRDSAMYRCASGQGGRGLNEQFFGPGTRLTVL.

The CDR3 region is CASSGGVGEQFF. DNA for the CDR3: TGTGCCAGCAGCGGCGGGGTCGGAGAGCAGTTCTTC. This chain joins TRBV5-4 and TRBJ2-1; D possibly corresponds to TRBD2 (6 bases). The CDR3 length is 12 residues. The V and J ends lost 4 bases and 10 bases respectively, with 12 bases between them. Germline CDR1 reads SGHNT; CDR2 reads YYREEE (reference sequence).

The CDR3 coding sequence is TGTGCCAGCAGCGACTGGGGACAGTACTACGAGCAGTACTTC. It encodes CASSDWGQYYEQYF. The chain has TRBV11-2 and TRBJ2-7; 7 bases are a match to TRBD1. Germline loops: CDR1 SGHAT, CDR2 FQNNGV. Trimming cost V 5 bases and J 3 bases; bases outside gene matches: 7. There are 14 residues in the CDR3.

Only a few counts were recorded for this clone. The J gene is TRBJ2-7, the V gene TRBV29-1; the D is unclear. The V end lost 3 bases, the J end lost 7 bases, and 16 bases lay between the germline ends. The length of the CDR3 is 13 residues. Germline V gives CDR1 SQVTM, CDR2 ANQGSEA. The CDR3 DNA is TGCAGCGTTGAGGCCAGCCTATCTAGAGAGCAGTACTTC. It codes for CSVEASLSREQYF.

The rearrangement joins TRBV4-1 to TRBJ2-7; 12 nucleotides match TRBD2. Germline lookup yields CDR1 MGHRA and CDR2 YSYEKL. The CDR3 totals 15 residues. Trimming cost V 3 bases and J 3 bases; bases outside gene matches: 3. The CDR3 DNA follows: TGCGCCAGCAGCCATCCGACTAGCGGGAGCTACGAGCAGTACTTC. Protein: CASSHPTSGSYEQYF.

V and J are TRBV30 and TRBJ2-7; TRBD2 matches at 11 bases. CDR1 and CDR2 from the germline V gene are GTSNPN and SVGIG (reference sequence). The CDR3 is 14 residues long. V gave up 1 base and J gave up 5 bases; unmatched junction bases: 4. The CDR3 loop reads CAWSGGLAADEQYF. CDR3 nucleotide sequence: TGTGCCTGGAGTGGGGGACTAGCGGCTGACGAGCAGTACTTC.

V usage is TRBV19 and J usage is TRBJ1-3, with D possibly being TRBD1 (5 bases). Germline CDR1 reads LNHDA; CDR2 reads SQIVND (reference sequence). This CDR3 spans 15 amino acids. Trimming stripped 7 bases from V and 2 bases from J, with 15 bases between. The CDR3 bases are TGTGCCAGTACGGTGTGGGACTCTCCTGGAAACACCATATATTTT. Protein product: CASTVWDSPGNTIYF.

CDR3 protein: CASSLSRNTGELFF. In nucleotides, the CDR3 is TGCGCCAGCAGCTTGAGTAGGAACACCGGGGAGCTGTTTTTT. V usage is TRBV5-1 and J usage is TRBJ2-2; D unresolved. CDR1 is SGHRS, CDR2 YFSETQ, per germline. The ends were cut back, 1 base at V and 1 base at J, with 5 bases in the middle. CDR3 length: 14 amino acids.

Only one count was recorded for this clone. The rearrangement joins TRBV7-3 to TRBJ2-4, with D perhaps TRBD1 (6 bases). The V gene's germline CDR1 is SGHTA and CDR2 FQGTGA. The V end lost 2 bases, the J end lost 8 bases, and 13 bases lay between the germline ends. The CDR3 has 14 residues. Here the CDR3 DNA reads TGTGCCAGCAGCTTAGGGGGCCCCGGGGACATTCAGTACTTC. This gives the protein CASSLGGPGDIQYF.

The chain links TRBV19 to TRBJ2-7; no clear D. Deletions cut 4 bases from V and 0 bases from J, with 13 bases between. The germline gives CDR1 LNHDA, CDR2 SQIVND (reference sequence). The CDR3 spans 15 residues. The CDR3 bases are TGTGCCAGTAGTACGCTTCACAGTTACTCCTACGAGCAGTACTTC. It translates to CASSTLHSYSYEQYF.

This clone has a single count. This rearrangement joins TRBV5-8 to TRBJ1-1; D unclear. The CDR3 has 15 amino acids. Trimming pared 0 bases from V and 0 bases from J, leaving 9 bases between. Germline lookup yields CDR1 SGHTS and CDR2 YDEGEE. CDR3 coding DNA: TGTGCCAGCAGCTTGGTTAACAGTCTGAACACTGAAGCTTTCTTT. It translates to CASSLVNSLNTEAFF. Full variable domain (rest looked up from reference TRBV5-8 and TRBJ1-1): EAGVTQSPTHLIKTRGQQATLRCSPISGHTSVYWYQQALGLGLQFLLWYDEGEERNRGNFPPRFSGRQFPNYSSELNVNALELEDSALYLCASSLVNSLNTEAFFGQGTRLTVV.

Only a few counts were recorded for this clone. The chain has TRBV6-5 and TRBJ2-7; D perhaps matches TRBD2 (7 bases). Germline V gene data show CDR1 as MNHEY and CDR2 as SVGAGI. The CDR3 has 13 residues. Between the trimmed V and J ends, which lost 5 bases and 7 bases, there was a span of 15 bases. The CDR3, as DNA: TGTGCCAGCAGTCAACCGGGGGGCCAGGAGCAGTACTTC. Translating it yields CASSQPGGQEQYF.

The chain couples TRBV28 to TRBJ2-7; D is perhaps TRBD1 (5 bases). The V end lost 1 base, the J end lost 3 bases, and 16 bases lay between the germline ends. The germline V gene has CDR1 MDHEN and CDR2 SYDVKM. The CDR3 has 16 amino acids. The CDR3 region has the DNA TGTGCCAGCAGTTTATCCCCAGGGCGATATGACTACGAGCAGTACTTC. It is translated as CASSLSPGRYDYEQYF.

The CDR3 sequence: CASSYSSGDYGYTF. The CDR3 DNA sequence: TGTGCCAGCAGTTACTCGTCAGGGGACTATGGCTACACCTTC. The rearrangement joins TRBV6-5 to TRBJ1-2, with a possible D match to TRBD1 (6 bases). CDR3 length: 14 amino acids. Germline V lookup: CDR1 MNHEY, CDR2 SVGAGI. Trimming cost V 0 bases and J 3 bases, with 8 bases left between them.

The chain joins TRBV18 to TRBJ2-7; 9 bases are a match to TRBD1. This CDR3 is 16 amino acids long. V shed 6 bases, J shed 3 bases, and the junction held 12 bases outside the gene matches. Per germline, CDR1 KGHSH and CDR2 LQKENI. Here the CDR3 reads CASSRLWTGVNYEQYF. The CDR3 DNA sequence: TGTGCCAGCTCGCGACTTTGGACAGGGGTGAACTACGAGCAGTACTTC.

CDR3 sequence: CAWSVARATAEAFF. The CDR3, as DNA: TGTGCCTGGAGTGTAGCCAGGGCGACCGCTGAAGCTTTCTTT. The chain links TRBV30 to TRBJ1-1; tentative D call: TRBD1 (5 bases). V dropped 0 bases and J dropped 6 bases, with 14 bases sitting between them. This CDR3 is 14 amino acids long. From germline, CDR1 is GTSNPN and CDR2 SVGIG (reference sequence). Based on the CDR3 plus reference TRBV30 and TRBJ1-1, the full variable domain is SQTIHQWPATLVQPVGSPLSLECTVEGTSNPNLYWYRQAAGRGLQLLFYSVGIGQISSEVPQNLSASRPQDRQFILSSKKLLLSDSGFYLCAWSVARATAEAFFGQGTRLTVV.

With respect to this clone: Additional DNA sequences in this sample encode the identical CDR3. The chain recombines TRBV19 with TRBJ1-2; tentative D call: TRBD1 (5 bases). CDR3 length: 14 amino acids. Per the germline V gene, CDR1 is LNHDA and CDR2 is SQIVND (reference sequence). The germline V and J ends were trimmed by 1 base and 5 bases, with 11 bases remaining between them. This chain's CDR3 is CASSIGTGGYGYTF. CDR3 bases: TGTGCCAGTAGTATAGGCACCGGGGGGTATGGCTACACCTTC.

This chain links TRBV28 with TRBJ1-1; tentatively, D is TRBD1 (6 bases). This CDR3 has 13 amino acids. The ends were cut back, 6 bases at V and 10 bases at J, with 18 bases in the middle. The germline V gene has CDR1 MDHEN and CDR2 SYDVKM. CDR3 residues: CASSLGQANGAFF. CDR3 coding DNA: TGTGCCAGCAGCCTGGGACAAGCAAACGGAGCTTTCTTT. Complete variable domain (other parts from reference TRBV28 and TRBJ1-1): DVKVTQSSRYLVKRTGEKVFLECVQDMDHENMFWYRQDPGLGLRLIYFSYDVKMKEKGDIPEGYSVSREKKERFSLILESASTNQTSMYLCASSLGQANGAFFGQGTRLTVV.

Comment on this clone: The same CDR3 can be traced to other DNA sequences in this sample. The chain couples TRBV30 to TRBJ1-1, with 7 bases aligning to TRBD1. CDR3 length: 12 residues. V lost 6 bases, J lost 5 bases, and 6 bases stayed unmatched. CDR1 is GTSNPN, CDR2 SVGIG, per germline (reference sequence). CDR3 residues: CACTGVRTEAFF. The CDR3 DNA is TGTGCCTGTACAGGGGTTCGGACTGAAGCTTTCTTT. Drawing the rest from reference TRBV30 and TRBJ1-1, the complete variable domain is SQTIHQWPATLVQPVGSPLSLECTVEGTSNPNLYWYRQAAGRGLQLLFYSVGIGQISSEVPQNLSASRPQDRQFILSSKKLLLSDSGFYLCACTGVRTEAFFGQGTRLTVV.

The V call is TRBV29-1, the J call TRBJ2-5; D might be TRBD1 (7 bases). The CDR3 totals 15 residues. The germline V gene encodes CDR1 SQVTM and CDR2 ANQGSEA. Trimming took off 4 bases at V and 4 bases at J, with 19 bases between the two ends. The CDR3 nucleotides read TGCAGCGTTGGGAGGGACAGTGTGAGTGGAGAGACCCAGTACTTC. Protein: CSVGRDSVSGETQYF.

The V gene is TRBV18, the J gene TRBJ1-5; D gene uncertain. Germline CDR1 KGHSH, CDR2 LQKENI. Trimming took off 3 bases at V and 0 bases at J, with 9 bases between the two ends. There are 15 residues in the CDR3. The DNA for the CDR3 is TGTGCCAGCTCACCGACTTTGGATAGCAATCAGCCCCAGCATTTT. It yields the protein CASSPTLDSNQPQHF. The full variable domain, in which reference TRBV18 and TRBJ1-5 provide the parts outside the CDR3, is NAGVMQNPRHLVRRRGQEARLRCSPMKGHSHVYWYRQLPEEGLKFMVYLQKENIIDESGMPKERFSAEFPKEGPSILRIQQVVRGDSAAYFCASSPTLDSNQPQHFGDGTRLSIL.

The rearrangement links TRBV5-5 to TRBJ2-7; D might be TRBD1 (6 bases). Trimming shortened V by 0 bases and J by 1 base, and 14 bases separated the two germline ends. Germline V gene lookup returns CDR1 SGHKS and CDR2 YYEKEE (reference sequence). The CDR3 is 16 amino acids. CDR3 DNA: TGTGCCAGCAGCTTGGATGGGGGCGACCCGTCCTACGAGCAGTACTTC. Amino acids: CASSLDGGDPSYEQYF.

The chain couples TRBV21-1 to TRBJ1-5; the table's D call, TRBD1, has no DNA check behind it. TRBV21-1 constitutes a pseudogene. This CDR3 has 16 amino acids. CDR3 amino acids: CASSKTRTGDQQPQHF. The CDR3 DNA reads TGTGCCAGCAGCAAGACCCGAACAGGGGACCAGCAGCCCCAGCATTTT.

The chain is built from TRBV5-8 and TRBJ2-3, with TRBD1 matching over 9 bases. CDR1 and CDR2 from the germline V gene are SGHTS and YDEGEE. Germline trimming cut 3 bases from V and 2 bases from J; bases unmatched to any gene: 4. The CDR3 is 15 residues long. CDR3 region: CASSSRDRDTDTQYF. CDR3 coding DNA: TGTGCCAGCAGCTCCCGGGACAGGGACACAGATACGCAGTATTTT.